This T cell receptor beta chain was observed in a study of T cells in Graves' hyperthyroidism and ophthalmopathy. CDR1 and CDR2 from the germline V gene are SEHNR and FQNEAQ (reference sequence). Between the trimmed V and J ends, which lost 5 bases and 0 bases, there was a span of 17 bases. The CDR3 loop spans 17 amino acids. This clonotype was counted a few times. The antigen remains undetermined. Study-wide results and limits: Most expanded thyroid clonotypes above 0.001 recurred in blood.

TCR beta CDR3 sequences were amplified from RNA transcripts. The TCR CDR3 was amplified in a first-round RT-PCR using the HTBI primer set. TCRdb re-called the multiplex PCR reads with MiXCR, one entry per CDR3 protein. This sample has approximately 600,000 distinct CDR3 sequences; less than 25% occur once, and the top ten carry around a third. The clonotype originates from a man younger than 40 with Graves' ophthalmopathy. The sequenced sample consisted of blood. The chain carries TRBV7-9 and TRBJ2-1, with a tentative D call TRBD2 (5 bases). CDR3 sequence: CASSPKSSFSSYNEQFF. The CDR3 DNA reads TGTGCCAGCAGCCCAAAATCTAGCTTCAGCTCCTACAATGAGCAGTTCTTC.